This TCR beta chain is from a study of cytomegalovirus exposure and HLA in healthy donors. Notes on the study in general: Across donors, sequencing depth was assumed by presence/absence analyses to be roughly uniform. Several of the most significant clusters were apparently associated with common viral pathogens in a later analysis. Donors belonging to an Asian-associated ancestry cluster reportedly showed fewer N-insertions in productive TCRs than the 666-donor mean, according to what a later analysis found.

This CDR3 is 11 amino acids long. Germline assignment: CDR1 MNHEY and CDR2 SVGAGI. V dropped 6 bases and J dropped 5 bases, with 7 bases sitting between them. This clone was seen only once. The target antigen is unknown. It was with 60 Vbeta and 13 Jbeta primers that the PCR ran. Data came from immunoSEQ multiplex PCR; TCRdb stores just in-frame clones and leaves some out. The sample gives about 150,000 clones, 82% of which show up once; 6.6% is in the top ten. What was sequenced was PBMCs. This TCR was sampled from a woman aged 50 to 60 in good health and CMV-seropositive. The chain recombines TRBV6-5 with TRBJ1-2; D gene unclear. The CDR3 sequence: CASRGSYGYTF. The CDR3 DNA is TGTGCCAGCAGGGGCAGTTATGGCTACACCTTC.